This T cell receptor (beta chain) was documented in a study of cytomegalovirus exposure and HLA in healthy donors (dated by TCRdb to 2015 to 2018). A note on the overall study: An earlier analysis of 587 of the donors reported 276 Gb of sequence data and approximately 120 million unique TCR beta sequences obtained from about 200 million T cells. A later genetic analysis used genome-wide SNP genotypes for about 60% of the roughly 670 donors, treating that subset as a discovery cohort. About 280 gigabases of sequencing data and tens of millions of unique TCR sequences made up an early release that covered approximately 650 HLA-typed donors. The later analysis used no new phenotypic data to find candidate immune exposures, relying instead on TCR beta sequences and their occurrence across donors. On average, approximately 250,000 unique TCR beta nucleotide sequences were sequenced per donor among some 430 genotyped donors of the cohort, with 15% to 20% of those sequences being non-productive. A later analysis re-analyzed previously published TCR beta repertoires from 660 or so donors and added high-resolution HLA genotyping to study TCR occurrence patterns. Of the approximately 400 genotyped donors, 65% to 90% were placed in the genetic ancestry cluster associated with self-reported Caucasian donors. To decide whether each TCR beta V gene segment behaved as functional or pseudogenic, an earlier analysis of approximately 590 of the donors relied on high-throughput TCR beta sequencing. Besides the first cohort of approximately 670 subjects, a separate validation cohort made up of about 120 different subjects was used. HLA typing covered class I and class II loci at four-digit resolution. Donor age, sex, ethnicity and CMV serostatus were compiled alongside the repertoire data. About five DR-DQ haplotypes were handled as single units for association and clustering, since linkage in the cohort was strong. The number of typed donors differed by locus: about 629-640 for A, B, C, DRB1 and DQB1; some 500 for DQA1; some 590 for DPA1; and around 450 for DPB1. All discovery cohort repertoires had been generated using a single sequencing platform. The study aimed to test whether cataloging public T cell receptors could reveal signatures of past pathogen exposure. High-throughput TCR immunosequencing, statistical association of individual TCRs with disease status, and machine learning were combined to predict cytomegalovirus infection status. The T cell repertoires of several hundred subjects were profiled by immunosequencing and related to cytomegalovirus serostatus. Points the paper makes about the study in general: Presence/absence analyses assumed roughly uniform sequencing depth across donors, an assumption that may not hold. Specific HLA alleles were associated with 15,000 to 20,000 TCR beta sequences at a false discovery rate of 0.05 in a later analysis. A further reported finding was that TCR beta sequences accurately predicted the HLA-A and HLA-B alleles for most subjects in the first cohort. In a later analysis, HLA-associated TCR beta chains showed more clonal expansion and lower generation probabilities than non-associated chains that were equally common. Across donors, most TCR sequences were observed very rarely, whereas some public TCRs were present in many individuals. Correlated functional status among segregating V segments might reflect linkage disequilibrium, but an unknown experimental factor could not be ruled out. The earlier analysis of approximately 590 of the donors excluded 15 to 20 rarely observed V segments, including chromosome 9 orphons, because counts were too low. A group of highly shared sequence variants was considered likely to be a technical artifact of the sequencing pipeline. In both the original and validation cohorts, the classifier was reported to diagnose cytomegalovirus status with high specificity and sensitivity. The cohort was sequenced for TCR beta chains only, and without alpha or paired-chain data the features that could be detected were limited. In a later genetic analysis, fewer N-insertions in productive TCRs were reported among donors in an Asian-associated ancestry cluster than the approximately 670-donor mean. Assigning TCR associations to individual alleles was difficult when HLA alleles, especially DR and DQ, strongly co-occurred. In vitro tests confirmed that a few of the cytomegalovirus-associated TCR beta chains recognize cytomegalovirus antigens. An association between a missense DCLRE1C variant and V-gene and J-gene trimming of TCR beta chains was found in a later genetic analysis and replicated in an independent cohort. Some IMGT-functional V segments, including TRBV6-2 and TRBV6-3, could not be told apart with the 87-base-pair reads, so those segments were excluded. A later analysis found that most CMV-associated TCR beta chains appeared HLA-restricted, with HLA associations seemingly driven largely by CMV exposure. In a later analysis, several top co-occurrence clusters were reported to appear linked to parvovirus B19, influenza, CMV and Epstein-Barr virus. An earlier analysis of 587 of the donors showed that most TCR beta V segments appeared in productive rearrangements either about 87% or about 30% of the time, which broadly matched IMGT annotations. In the study, some 160 TCR beta chains were listed as associated with cytomegalovirus. The authors suggested that the approach could potentially be generalized to other disease states and immunological phenotypes. The only immune exposure information available for the cohort was CMV serostatus. In a later analysis, the rate of TCR association differed among HLA loci, with DRB1 alleles having the most associated TCRs and HLA-C alleles having the fewest. Because HLA typing was unavailable for some donors at each locus, only the typed subset was used in association tests.

In total, approximately 690 healthy bone marrow donors made up the cohort. At the time of sampling, every cohort member was nominally healthy, though immune exposures that went unrecorded were likely present. The donor tested CMV seronegative and was one of the 352 seronegative cohort members. A peripheral blood sample was collected from each donor, and TCR beta sequencing was performed on peripheral blood mononuclear cells. The Qiagen DNeasy Blood Extraction Kit was used to extract genomic DNA from the blood cell samples. Turning to this clone: There is no known antigen for this receptor. Base qualities are not at hand, and no much larger clone is one base apart.

Library creation used the immunoSEQ multiplex PCR assay. For the multiplex PCR, a mixture combining 60 forward primers for TCR Vbeta segments and 13 reverse primers for TCR Jbeta segments was used. A multiplex PCR assay on genomic DNA amplified the CDR3 region of rearranged TCR beta genes. On the Illumina HiSeq System, the amplified TCR beta libraries were sequenced as 87-base-pair reads. The paper's data handling went like this. Across the 670 or so repertoires, a later analysis counted roughly 77 million unique TCR beta chains, roughly 11 million of which were shared by at least two donors. To remove PCR and sequencing errors, raw reads were error-corrected and collapsed into unique sequences using a nearest-neighbor algorithm that merged closely related sequences. V, D and J gene segments were assigned by aligning CDR3 sequences to IMGT reference sequences. Each retained sequence needed at least a six-nucleotide match to both a V gene segment and a J gene segment. Rearrangements were called productive when the CDR3 lacked stop codons and stayed in frame with V and J; all others were non-productive. CDR3 was defined by IMGT convention, running from the second conserved V-encoded cysteine to the conserved J-encoded phenylalanine. Sequences without an unambiguous match to a single V gene segment were excluded from the earlier analysis of about 600 of the donors. In an earlier analysis of 500 to 750 of the donors, V segments were called functional above 56.7% productive rearrangements and were called segregating when the between-donor standard deviation exceeded 5%. A statistical classification framework was built to diagnose cytomegalovirus status from the catalog of TCR beta chain sequences. V and J gene assignment, in a later analysis, came from comparing TCR nucleotide sequences with IMGT/GENE-DB human TR gene sequences. A later analysis assigned CDR3 sequences and most-parsimonious VDJ recombination scenarios with the TCRdist pipeline. In a later analysis, each TCR beta chain was defined by its CDR3 amino acid sequence together with its V-gene family, and reads without a unique V-gene family were excluded. To address suspected cross-contamination and a sequencing artifact, a later analysis removed around 600 highly shared, low-generation-probability nucleotide sequences. For each public chain, a later analysis derived a clonal expansion index from normalized ranks of inferred template counts within each repertoire. Generation probabilities in a later analysis came from a VDJ recombination model fitted to out-of-frame rearrangements, and those results were checked against IGoR. Hypergeometric tests were used in a later analysis to score TCR-TCR, TCR-HLA and TCR-CMV co-occurrence, with a repertoire-size bias correction applied to the TCR pairs. In a later analysis, false discovery rates were estimated by permuting HLA or CMV assignments 20 times. In a later analysis, co-occurring TCRs were grouped with DBSCAN, and TCRdist sequence similarity was added when clustering was performed within HLA-allele-positive subsets. Co-occurrence clustering excluded repertoires with fewer than 30,000 or more than 120,000 public chains, plus five with anomalous nucleotide sharing. As stored in TCRdb, this immuneACCESS dataset retains in-frame rearrangements with V and J assigned. A fraction of the clones does not appear; measured against another copy, unresolved V genes explain less than half of the discrepancy, and the remainder lacks a known reason. V and J calls plus clone size are reproduced from that table; the DNA served to infer D and trimming. This sample is represented by some 200,000 clones; around 75% of them were singletons. The top ten constitute approximately 2.9% of the sample.

The germline V and J ends show losses of 4 bases and 4 bases respectively, and no gene match explains 8 bases of the junction. Spanning cysteine to phenylalanine, the CDR3 consists of 15 amino acids. The read is trimmed to its CDR3 DNA, 45 bases read in frame from base 1. Sequences SEHNR (CDR1) and FQNEAQ (CDR2) are obtained from the germline V gene (reference sequence). This chain is built from TRBV7-9 and TRBJ2-7, and 9 junction bases match TRBD1. Sequenced: PBMCs. This clonotype was sampled from a female donor in good health and CMV-seronegative. The nucleotide sequence is given as TGTGCCAGCAGCTATGCATTCGGACAGGGGTACGAGCAGTACTTC. Translated, it gives CASSYAFGQGYEQYF.